The 25 T cell receptor beta chains reported below all come from one sample, sequenced in a study of early T cells in non-severe SARS-CoV-2 infection. In TCRdb, the 5' RACE reads were re-called with MiXCR into one record per CDR3 protein. The top ten clones hold about 4.6% of a sample with 20,000 to 30,000 distinct CDR3 sequences, 3.5% to 5% of them seen once. Sequenced sample: whole blood. Receptors originate from an adult who was a healthcare worker with PCR-confirmed SARS-CoV-2 infection or an uninfected control (not recorded which).

This clonotype was picked up many times. The rearrangement links TRBV15 to TRBJ1-3; no clear D. The germline CDR1 and CDR2 sequences are LNHNV and YYDKDF (reference sequence). The CDR3 is made up of 16 amino acids. Trimming removed 5 bases at V and 0 bases at J, with 14 bases between. CDR3 sequence reads: CATSGVQYPSGNTIYF. The CDR3 DNA reads as TGTGCCACCAGCGGCGTCCAGTACCCCTCTGGAAACACCATATATTTT.

V is TRBV20-1 and J is TRBJ1-1, with TRBD1 as a possible D gene (5 bases). CDR1 and CDR2 from the germline V gene are DFQATT and SNEGSKA (reference sequence). This CDR3 is built from 13 residues. V was shortened by 3 bases and J by 6 bases, with 14 bases between the two germline ends. The CDR3 loop is CSARQGSWSEAFF. Written as DNA, the CDR3 is TGCAGTGCTAGGCAGGGATCTTGGTCTGAAGCTTTCTTT.

The rearrangement uses TRBV9 and TRBJ1-1; TRBD1 agrees at 7 bases. This CDR3 comprises 14 residues. Losses at the gene ends were 4 bases for V and 2 bases for J; bases not matched to a gene: 5. From germline, CDR1 is SGDLS and CDR2 YYNGEE. The CDR3 nucleotides read TGTGCCAGCAGCAAAGGGGGCCTAAACACTGAAGCTTTCTTT. The encoded protein is CASSKGGLNTEAFF.

This clonotype was observed at least ten times. The CDR3: CASSPQGKANYGYTF. The CDR3 DNA reads TGTGCCAGCAGCCCCCAGGGGAAAGCTAACTATGGCTACACCTTC. This chain uses TRBV7-9 with TRBJ1-2; D may be TRBD1 (6 bases). This CDR3 is 15 amino acids long. V was clipped by 5 bases and J by 0 bases, with 13 bases between them. Germline CDR1 reads SEHNR; CDR2 reads FQNEAQ (reference sequence).

This clonotype was counted at least ten times. The rearrangement links TRBV5-1 to TRBJ2-7; no definite D call. Germline values: CDR1 SGHRS, CDR2 YFSETQ. CDR3 length equals 12 residues. V was clipped by 0 bases and J by 6 bases, with 7 bases between them. CDR3 in amino acids: CASSLEVGEQYF. DNA for the CDR3: TGCGCCAGCAGCTTGGAGGTCGGCGAGCAGTACTTC.

The chain is built from TRBV14 and TRBJ1-6, with TRBD1 as a possible D gene (6 bases). CDR3 length equals 17 residues. The V gene's germline CDR1 is SGHDN and CDR2 FVKESK. V was cut by 4 bases and J by 0 bases, with 13 bases left in between. For the CDR3, the DNA is TGTGCCAGCAGCCCCTCGAGGGGGAGCTCCTATAATTCACCCCTCCACTTT. The encoded protein is CASSPSRGSSYNSPLHF.

This clonotype was observed many times. V usage is TRBV7-9 and J usage is TRBJ2-2; TRBD2 matches at 9 bases. Per germline, CDR1 SEHNR and CDR2 FQNEAQ (reference sequence). V gave up 1 base and J gave up 6 bases; unmatched junction bases: 6. The CDR3 is 16 residues long. CDR3 sequence: CASSLDSGRNPGELFF. The DNA for the CDR3 is TGTGCCAGCAGCTTAGATAGCGGGAGAAACCCCGGGGAGCTGTTTTTT.

This clonotype was seen many times. The J gene is TRBJ2-2, the V gene TRBV27; possible D gene TRBD1, 6 bases. Between the trimmed V and J ends, which lost 2 bases and 5 bases, there was a span of 18 bases. The CDR3 spans 17 residues. The germline CDR1 and CDR2 sequences are MNHEY and SMNVEV (reference sequence). The CDR3 region has the DNA TGTGCCAGCAGTTTAGGGGCAGGGGTAGGAGATACCGGGGAGCTGTTTTTT. Its translation is CASSLGAGVGDTGELFF.

This clonotype was seen ten or more times. The V gene is TRBV6-1, the J gene TRBJ2-4; D may be TRBD1 (5 bases). Germline CDR1 MNHNS, CDR2 SASEGT. V was clipped by 2 bases and J by 1 base, with 12 bases between them. CDR3 length equals 16 residues. CDR3 residues: CASSERTDNAKNIQYF. CDR3 nucleotides: TGTGCCAGCAGTGAACGGACGGACAACGCCAAAAACATTCAGTACTTC.

This clonotype was detected ten times or more. The chain combines TRBV5-4 with TRBJ2-3, with 7 bases identical to TRBD2. Germline CDR1 reads SGHNT; CDR2 reads YYREEE (reference sequence). This CDR3 comprises 14 residues. Unmatched junction bases numbered 0, after V lost 1 base and J lost 1 base. CDR3 region: CASSLRGGTDTQYF. In nucleotides, the CDR3 is TGTGCCAGCAGCTTGCGGGGGGGCACAGATACGCAGTATTTT. The full variable domain, rest sourced from reference TRBV5-4 and TRBJ2-3, is ETGVTQSPTHLIKTRGQQVTLRCSSQSGHNTVSWYQQALGQGPQFIFQYYREEENGRGNFPPRFSGLQFPNYSSELNVNALELDDSALYLCASSLRGGTDTQYFGPGTRLTVL.

In this sample, this clonotype turned up once. Since a much larger clone is just one base distant, this may be a read error. V gene TRBV7-9 combines with J gene TRBJ2-1, with D uncertain. Germline-derived CDR1 and CDR2 are SEHNR and FQNEAQ (reference sequence). The CDR3 consists of 12 residues. CDR3 in DNA: TGTGCCGGCAGCGTCGGCAGCAATGAGCAGTTCTTC. Its protein is CAGSVGSNEQFF.

This clonotype has ten or more counts. This rearrangement joins TRBV7-9 to TRBJ1-1, with D possibly matching TRBD1 (5 bases). V was clipped by 4 bases and J by 1 base, with 16 bases between them. Germline loops: CDR1 SEHNR, CDR2 FQNEAQ (reference sequence). This CDR3 is built from 16 residues. This chain's CDR3 is CASSSQRTGPNTEAFF. Here the CDR3 DNA reads TGTGCCAGCAGCTCCCAGAGGACGGGACCGAACACTGAAGCTTTCTTT. Complete variable domain (other parts from reference TRBV7-9 and TRBJ1-1): DTGVSQNPRHKITKRGQNVTFRCDPISEHNRLYWYRQTLGQGPEFLTYFQNEAQLEKSRLLSDRFSAERPKGSFSTLEIQRTEQGDSAMYLCASSSQRTGPNTEAFFGQGTRLTVV.

In its sample, this clonotype was seen many times. V gene TRBV28 combines with J gene TRBJ2-7; TRBD2 aligns across 7 bases. Germline CDR1 is MDHEN and CDR2 is SYDVKM. This CDR3 spans 16 amino acids. The J segment lost 0 bases and the V segment lost 7 bases, leaving 12 bases of the junction unmatched. CDR3 region: CASTPSSGISSYEQYF. The CDR3 DNA sequence: TGTGCCAGCACCCCATCCAGCGGGATATCCTCCTACGAGCAGTACTTC.

The sample holds many counts of this clonotype. The V call is TRBV20-1, the J call TRBJ2-4; D is unclear. Deletions cut 6 bases from V and 1 base from J, with 13 bases between. This CDR3 has 14 residues. The germline gives CDR1 DFQATT, CDR2 SNEGSKA (reference sequence). The CDR3 nucleotides are TGCAGTGCCGGCCCCCTAGAGGCCAAAAACATTCAGTACTTC. Residues: CSAGPLEAKNIQYF.

This clonotype was recorded many times. V is TRBV9 and J is TRBJ2-1; weak D call: TRBD2 (6 bases). With 7 bases removed from V and 5 bases from J, the gap between germline ends came to 13 bases. This CDR3 has 13 residues. CDR1 SGDLS and CDR2 YYNGEE come from the germline V gene. The DNA of the CDR3 is TGTGCCAGCGGAGGGGATTGGAACAATGAGCAGTTCTTC. It encodes CASGGDWNNEQFF.

The CDR3 is CASSRGRGPTDTQYF. CDR3 in DNA: TGTGCCAGCAGCCGCGGAAGGGGACCCACAGATACGCAGTATTTT. The rearrangement joins TRBV7-3 to TRBJ2-3; tentatively, D is TRBD1 or TRBD2 (5 bases each). The germline V gene has CDR1 SGHTA and CDR2 FQGTGA. Trimming took off 5 bases at V and 2 bases at J, with 14 bases between the two ends. CDR3 length equals 15 residues.

This clonotype has at least ten counts. V usage is TRBV18 and J usage is TRBJ1-6; perhaps TRBD1 as D (6 bases). Germline CDR1 reads KGHSH; CDR2 reads LQKENI. The CDR3 totals 14 residues. The V end was cut by 6 bases, the J end by 5 bases, with 11 bases between. The chain's CDR3 is CASSPDRHNSPLHF. CDR3 bases: TGTGCCAGCTCCCCGGACAGACATAATTCACCCCTCCACTTT.

This clonotype has ten or more counts. The rearrangement uses TRBV7-7 and TRBJ2-5, with 8 bases that match TRBD1. Germline CDR1 reads SSHAT; CDR2 reads FNYEAQ (reference sequence). With 4 bases clipped from V and 0 bases from J, the junction kept 1 base outside the gene matches. This CDR3 is built from 14 residues. Here the CDR3 reads CASSSGQDQETQYF. In nucleotides, the CDR3 is TGTGCCAGCAGCTCGGGACAGGACCAAGAGACCCAGTACTTC.

This clonotype appeared many times. This sequence joins TRBV2 and TRBJ1-6; the D is unclear. The germline CDR1 and CDR2 sequences are SNHLY and FYNNEI. V was clipped by 4 bases and J by 0 bases, with 13 bases between them. This CDR3 spans 17 amino acids. The CDR3, as DNA: TGTGCCAGCAGTGGAACCGCCTCGAGCTCCTATAATTCACCCCTCCACTTT. Translating it yields CASSGTASSSYNSPLHF.

In this sample, this clonotype turned up many times. This sequence joins TRBV5-1 and TRBJ2-1; D is perhaps TRBD2 (6 bases). Germline values: CDR1 SGHRS, CDR2 YFSETQ. There are 16 residues in the CDR3. V was trimmed by 4 bases and J by 7 bases, leaving 21 bases between them. CDR3 sequence reads: CASSPWGAGGENEQFF. The CDR3 DNA sequence: TGCGCCAGCAGCCCCTGGGGAGCGGGCGGTGAAAATGAGCAGTTCTTC.

In this sample, this clonotype turned up many times. The V and J genes are TRBV10-3 and TRBJ2-2; D is unresolved. Germline lookup yields CDR1 ENHRY and CDR2 SYGVKD. V was clipped by 7 bases and J by 6 bases, with 6 bases between them. CDR3 size: 11 residues. The CDR3 loop is CAITRSGELFF. The CDR3 DNA sequence: TGTGCCATCACCAGATCCGGGGAGCTGTTTTTT.

This clonotype was seen many times. The chain links TRBV5-4 to TRBJ2-7, with D possibly matching TRBD1 (7 bases). Germline loops: CDR1 SGHNT, CDR2 YYREEE (reference sequence). This CDR3 contains 13 residues. The germline V and J ends were trimmed by 3 bases and 12 bases, with 19 bases remaining between them. CDR3: CASSSRDRPLVYF. CDR3 DNA sequence: TGTGCCAGCAGCTCGCGGGACAGACCGCTAGTGTACTTC.

The V and J genes are TRBV3-1 and TRBJ2-1; possibly TRBD1 or TRBD2 for D (5 bases each). CDR1 and CDR2 from the germline V gene are LGHDT and YNNKEL (reference sequence). V was trimmed by 0 bases and J by 2 bases, leaving 11 bases between them. This CDR3 has 16 amino acids. CDR3 protein: CASSQDRGSPYNEQFF. CDR3 coding DNA: TGTGCCAGCAGCCAAGATCGGGGCAGTCCCTACAATGAGCAGTTCTTC.

This clonotype was seen many times. The chain combines TRBV2 with TRBJ1-1; D is ambiguous. There are 14 residues in the CDR3. The germline V and J ends were trimmed by 7 bases and 1 base, with 13 bases remaining between them. CDR1 and CDR2 (germline): SNHLY, FYNNEI. The CDR3 DNA follows: TGTGCCAGCATTCCCCAACGGACGAACACTGAAGCTTTCTTT. Translated, it gives CASIPQRTNTEAFF. The full variable domain, with the rest looked up from reference TRBV2 and TRBJ1-1, is EPEVTQTPSHQVTQMGQEVILRCVPISNHLYFYWYRQILGQKVEFLVSFYNNEISEKSEIFDDQFSVERPDGSNFTLKIRSTKLEDSAMYFCASIPQRTNTEAFFGQGTRLTVV.

This clonotype was recorded at least ten times. V and J are TRBV3-1 and TRBJ2-7; 11 bases are shared with TRBD2. This CDR3 comprises 13 residues. J was trimmed by 5 bases and V by 10 bases; bases with no gene match: 7. The germline V gene has CDR1 LGHDT and CDR2 YNNKEL (reference sequence). DNA of the CDR3: TGTGCCACCGAACTAGCGGGAGTTAACGAGCAGTACTTC. Protein: CATELAGVNEQYF.